Here is one T cell receptor (beta chain) with its context. The antigen it binds to is not known. Base qualities are not provided; no much larger clone lies one nucleotide away. Reading the label with the study, this specimen's time point is: before anti-PD-1 therapy. Genomic DNA extracted from tumor biopsies or peripheral blood was used for bulk TCRbeta sequencing, with input ranging from roughly 616 ng to 6,004 ng. All patients had histologically proven advanced or metastatic basal or squamous cell carcinoma and were poor candidates for surgical resection. Of the approximately twelve patients making up the basal cell carcinoma cohort, roughly eight underwent bulk tumor TCR sequencing. The data were taken from a study of T cells in tumors after PD-1 blockade (dated by TCRdb to between 2018 and 2020). For context, the study as a whole: Patients with prior checkpoint blockade, systemic immunosuppressant use, or recent radiotherapy or other anti-cancer therapy within 4 weeks were excluded. Treatment consisted of either cemiplimab 350 mg every 2 weeks or pembrolizumab 200 mg every 3 weeks. RECIST version 1.1 was the standard used to evaluate clinical response. To compare clonotypes in blood and tumor, bulk TCR sequencing was done on 10 to 11 peripheral blood samples taken from roughly 5 patients. On average, peripheral blood samples had 113,528 TCR templates (range roughly 24,679-290,000) and 35,000 to 45,000 unique clonotypes. Using site-matched tumors from BCC or SCC patients sampled before and after anti-PD-1 therapy, the study carried out paired single-cell RNA and TCR sequencing. Some patients also continued taking vismodegib 150 mg daily during anti-PD-1 treatment.

The immunoSEQ platform was used to carry out deep TCRbeta sequencing. In the source study's methods: Only productive rearrangements were exported from the immunoSEQ Analyzer for downstream analysis. T cell phenotypes were assigned to bulk TCRbeta clonotypes by matching to single-cell RNA+TCR-seq clones sharing the same TCRbeta sequence. Using bulk TCR sequencing data, clone enrichment in tumor was calculated by dividing a clone's tumor frequency by the same clone's PBMC frequency. GLIPH was used to sort TCRs into specificity groups, which are clusters of distinct TCRs that likely recognize common antigens through shared CDR3 motifs. In its TCRdb copy, this immuneACCESS table keeps in-frame sequences only and misses some clones. Where compared with another copy, unresolved V genes explain less than half of these, and the others have no known cause. V and J calls and clone size are those listed in that table; D and trimming were worked out from the DNA. For this sample there are roughly 50,000 clones; about 84% appear just once. The top ten constitute just over 4% of the sample.

Trimming removed 7 bases from V and 5 bases from J, leaving 20 bases between the germline ends. The germline V gene gives CDR1 as KGHDR and CDR2 as SFDVKD. Its CDR3 holds 16 amino acids, cysteine through phenylalanine. Solely the CDR3 DNA is kept, with 48 bases framed from the first base. Overall results and qualifications from the work: Where the novel T cell clones came from was not determined, and possible sources could include lymphoid organs or rare unexpanded clones inside the tumor or in the tumor periphery. Roughly 43% of tumor TCR clonotypes were found in blood, and some novel exhausted tumor clones appeared in pre-treatment blood, suggesting peripheral recruitment.

This sequence was found in a human donor with basal cell carcinoma. The chain employs TRBV24-1 and TRBJ1-5; no D gene is confidently identified. The sequenced sample was PBMCs, obtained before anti-PD-1 treatment. The CDR3 protein: CATSPHSGLEHQPQHF. In nucleotides, the sequence is TGTGCCACCAGCCCACATTCCGGACTGGAACATCAGCCCCAGCATTTT.